The rows below give T cell receptor beta chains drawn from one sample of a study of blood T cell repertoires in COVID-19. The table came from immunoSEQ multiplex PCR; TCRdb's copy has only in-frame clones and leaves some out. The sample carries around 260,000 clones, roughly 87% recorded once. The sample was peripheral blood. These receptors all stem from a human donor in a cohort sampled during active COVID-19. CDR3s include the opening cysteine and the closing phenylalanine or tryptophan. Each record gives: V gene, D gene, J gene, clone size, CDR3 length, CDR3 DNA, CDR3 protein. The D gene is left open where the match is weak. A row's size may be missing; if present it is once, few, many or a size class.

V gene: TRBV24-1; D gene: TRBD1; J gene: TRBJ2-7; clone size: .; CDR3 length: 13; CDR3 DNA: TGTGCCACCAGTCGACCGGGACAGGGCGAGCAGTACTTC; CDR3 protein: CATSRPGQGEQYF
V gene: TRBV5-1; D gene: .; J gene: TRBJ1-1; clone size: .; CDR3 length: 16; CDR3 DNA: TGCGCCAGCAGCATCGAGGGCCTTGGGATGAACACTGAAGCTTTCTTT; CDR3 protein: CASSIEGLGMNTEAFF
V gene: TRBV28; D gene: TRBD1; J gene: TRBJ1-6; clone size: once; CDR3 length: 15; CDR3 DNA: TGTGCCAGCAGCGTGGACAGGGGGAAGAATTCACCCCTCCACTTT; CDR3 protein: CASSVDRGKNSPLHF
V gene: TRBV29-1; D gene: .; J gene: TRBJ1-4; clone size: .; CDR3 length: 14; CDR3 DNA: TGCAGCGTCGGGCCCAGGGGTCGGGATGAAAAACTGTTTTTT; CDR3 protein: CSVGPRGRDEKLFF
V gene: TRBV5-6; D gene: TRBD2; J gene: TRBJ2-7; clone size: .; CDR3 length: 15; CDR3 DNA: TGTGCCAGCAGCTTGCACGGGAGGGCCTGGGGCGAGCAGTACTTC; CDR3 protein: CASSLHGRAWGEQYF
V gene: TRBV12-3/TRBV12-4; D gene: .; J gene: TRBJ2-7; clone size: .; CDR3 length: 13; CDR3 DNA: TGTGCCAGCAGCCCCGGGGTTTGGAGCGAGCAGTACTTC; CDR3 protein: CASSPGVWSEQYF
V gene: TRBV6-5; D gene: .; J gene: TRBJ2-7; clone size: .; CDR3 length: 12; CDR3 DNA: TGTGCTACCGGGACATCCTCCTACGAGCAGTACTTC; CDR3 protein: CATGTSSYEQYF
V gene: TRBV7-2; D gene: TRBD1; J gene: TRBJ1-5; clone size: .; CDR3 length: 16; CDR3 DNA: TGTGCCAGCAGCCAGACAGGGCCCTCTAGCAATCAGCCCCAGCATTTT; CDR3 protein: CASSQTGPSSNQPQHF
V gene: TRBV5-4; D gene: .; J gene: TRBJ2-7; clone size: .; CDR3 length: 13; CDR3 DNA: TGTGCCAGCAGCTTGAACAGGGTGAACGAGCAGTACTTC; CDR3 protein: CASSLNRVNEQYF
V gene: TRBV5-5; D gene: TRBD1; J gene: TRBJ2-1; clone size: once; CDR3 length: 15; CDR3 DNA: TGTGCCAGCAGCTTACGGGACAGCTCCTACAATGAGCAGTTCTTC; CDR3 protein: CASSLRDSSYNEQFF
V gene: TRBV19; D gene: TRBD1; J gene: TRBJ1-1; clone size: .; CDR3 length: 15; CDR3 DNA: TGTGCCAGTAGTATCGGGACAGCCTCGAACACTGAAGCTTTCTTT; CDR3 protein: CASSIGTASNTEAFF
V gene: TRBV29-1; D gene: .; J gene: TRBJ2-3; clone size: .; CDR3 length: 14; CDR3 DNA: TGCAGCGTTGAAGATCGGGCAGGGATAGATACGCAGTATTTT; CDR3 protein: CSVEDRAGIDTQYF
V gene: TRBV19; D gene: TRBD1; J gene: TRBJ2-6; clone size: once; CDR3 length: 17; CDR3 DNA: TGTGCCAGTAGTGATGACAGGGGTACCTCTGGGGCCAACGTCCTGACTTTC; CDR3 protein: CASSDDRGTSGANVLTF
V gene: TRBV10-3; D gene: TRBD1; J gene: TRBJ2-7; clone size: .; CDR3 length: 14; CDR3 DNA: TGTGCCATCAACCGGGACAGGATGACCTACGAGCAGTACTTC; CDR3 protein: CAINRDRMTYEQYF
V gene: TRBV6-2/TRBV6-3; D gene: .; J gene: TRBJ1-6; clone size: once; CDR3 length: 15; CDR3 DNA: TGTGCCAGCAGTGCCTTCGACAGCCGTAATTCACCCCTCCACTTT; CDR3 protein: CASSAFDSRNSPLHF
V gene: TRBV10-3; D gene: .; J gene: TRBJ1-1; clone size: .; CDR3 length: 15; CDR3 DNA: TGTGCCATCAGTGAGGAGGGAGGAGTGAACACTGAAGCTTTCTTT; CDR3 protein: CAISEEGGVNTEAFF
V gene: TRBV10-1; D gene: TRBD1; J gene: TRBJ2-2; clone size: once; CDR3 length: 16; CDR3 DNA: TGCGCCAGCAGCCTACACTGGACAGGGGACACCGGGGAGCTGTTTTTT; CDR3 protein: CASSLHWTGDTGELFF
V gene: TRBV3-1/TRBV3-2; D gene: TRBD2; J gene: TRBJ2-5; clone size: once; CDR3 length: 14; CDR3 DNA: TGTGCCAGCAGCCAAGGACTAGCGGGGGAACTGCAGTACTTC; CDR3 protein: CASSQGLAGELQYF
V gene: TRBV27; D gene: .; J gene: TRBJ2-7; clone size: .; CDR3 length: 14; CDR3 DNA: TGTGCCAGCAGTCCCATTGCAGGATCCTACGAGCAGTACTTC; CDR3 protein: CASSPIAGSYEQYF
V gene: TRBV19; D gene: .; J gene: TRBJ1-2; clone size: .; CDR3 length: 12; CDR3 DNA: TGTGCCAGTAGCGCAGGGGATACTGGCTACACCTTC; CDR3 protein: CASSAGDTGYTF
V gene: TRBV4-3; D gene: .; J gene: TRBJ1-2; clone size: .; CDR3 length: 14; CDR3 DNA: TGCGCCAGCAGCCAAGTATTGGGGAGCTATGGCTACACCTTC; CDR3 protein: CASSQVLGSYGYTF
V gene: TRBV11-2; D gene: .; J gene: TRBJ2-7; clone size: .; CDR3 length: 15; CDR3 DNA: TGTGCCAGCAGAACCTACCGAACAGGGAACCACGAGCAGTACTTC; CDR3 protein: CASRTYRTGNHEQYF
V gene: TRBV5-5; D gene: TRBD1; J gene: TRBJ2-2; clone size: .; CDR3 length: 15; CDR3 DNA: TGTGCCAGCAGCTACTGGACAGGGGGCACCGGGGAGCTGTTTTTT; CDR3 protein: CASSYWTGGTGELFF
V gene: TRBV7-2; D gene: TRBD2; J gene: TRBJ2-5; clone size: .; CDR3 length: 16; CDR3 DNA: TGTGCCAGCAGCTTAGCCCCGACTAGCGGGGAAGAGACCCAGTACTTC; CDR3 protein: CASSLAPTSGEETQYF
V gene: TRBV6-2/TRBV6-3; D gene: .; J gene: TRBJ2-1; clone size: .; CDR3 length: 14; CDR3 DNA: TGTGCCAGCAGTTACTCGAGCAGGGCAAATGAGCAGTTCTTC; CDR3 protein: CASSYSSRANEQFF
V gene: TRBV11-2; D gene: TRBD2; J gene: TRBJ2-1; clone size: .; CDR3 length: 14; CDR3 DNA: TGTGCCAGCAGCTCAAGTAGCGGGGGGGTTAAGCAGTTCTTC; CDR3 protein: CASSSSSGGVKQFF
V gene: TRBV4-3; D gene: .; J gene: TRBJ2-2; clone size: .; CDR3 length: 14; CDR3 DNA: TGCGCCAGCAGCCAAGAAGTAGAGGCCGGGGAGCTGTTTTTT; CDR3 protein: CASSQEVEAGELFF
V gene: TRBV7-3; D gene: .; J gene: TRBJ2-3; clone size: .; CDR3 length: 14; CDR3 DNA: TGTGCCAGCAGGCCGGAGGGTTGGGGAGGTACGCAGTATTTT; CDR3 protein: CASRPEGWGGTQYF
V gene: TRBV7-2; D gene: TRBD1; J gene: TRBJ1-2; clone size: .; CDR3 length: 15; CDR3 DNA: TGTGCCAGCAGCTCCGGGACAGGGGCGCACTATGGCTACACCTTC; CDR3 protein: CASSSGTGAHYGYTF
V gene: TRBV19; D gene: TRBD2; J gene: TRBJ2-2; clone size: few; CDR3 length: 20; CDR3 DNA: TGTGCCAGTAGTATAGCGCCGGGACTAGCGGGCCGAAGGTACACCGGGGAGCTGTTTTTT; CDR3 protein: CASSIAPGLAGRRYTGELFF
V gene: TRBV28; D gene: TRBD1; J gene: TRBJ1-2; clone size: .; CDR3 length: 12; CDR3 DNA: TGTGCCAGCAGGGAACAGGGGTATGGCTACACCTTC; CDR3 protein: CASREQGYGYTF
V gene: TRBV18; D gene: TRBD2; J gene: TRBJ2-7; clone size: .; CDR3 length: 15; CDR3 DNA: TGTGCCAGCTCCGCCCGACTAGCGGGAGATGACGAGCAGTACTTC; CDR3 protein: CASSARLAGDDEQYF
V gene: TRBV5-1; D gene: TRBD2; J gene: TRBJ2-1; clone size: .; CDR3 length: 16; CDR3 DNA: TGCGCCAGCAGCCCATCTAGCGGGGGGTTGCGCAATGAGCAGTTCTTC; CDR3 protein: CASSPSSGGLRNEQFF
V gene: TRBV19; D gene: .; J gene: TRBJ1-1; clone size: .; CDR3 length: 17; CDR3 DNA: TGTGCCAGTAGTATAATTGGGGAAGGGGAACGGAACACTGAAGCTTTCTTT; CDR3 protein: CASSIIGEGERNTEAFF
V gene: TRBV20-1; D gene: .; J gene: TRBJ2-1; clone size: .; CDR3 length: 13; CDR3 DNA: TGCAGTGCTAGTCTGAGCTCCTACAATGAGCAGTTCTTC; CDR3 protein: CSASLSSYNEQFF
V gene: TRBV5-8; D gene: .; J gene: TRBJ1-1; clone size: .; CDR3 length: 14; CDR3 DNA: TGTGCCAGCAGCTCCCCCCCTCTGAACACTGAAGCTTTCTTT; CDR3 protein: CASSSPPLNTEAFF
V gene: TRBV27; D gene: TRBD2; J gene: TRBJ2-7; clone size: .; CDR3 length: 14; CDR3 DNA: TGTGCCAGCAGTGGACTAGCGGTCCCCTACGAGCAGTACTTC; CDR3 protein: CASSGLAVPYEQYF